This TCR beta chain was sequenced in a study of OX40 agonist ivuxolimab in advanced cancers. Some background on the complete study: Ivuxolimab was a fully human IgG2 agonistic monoclonal antibody targeting the costimulatory receptor OX40 (CD134). Intravenous ivuxolimab was administered to patients every 2 weeks at six dose levels: 0.01, 0.1, 0.3, 1.5, 3 and 10 mg/kg. Of the approximately 50 dose-escalation patients, hepatocellular carcinoma was present in approximately 20, melanoma in approximately 15, renal cell carcinoma in 9 and head and neck cancer in 9. In the dose-escalation cohort, 65% to 90% of patients were male, and the mean age was approximately 64 years, with a range of about 23 to 90. Patients were allowed to have had prior anti-PD-1, anti-PD-L1 or anti-CTLA-4 therapy, and 40% of the dose-escalation patients had previously received checkpoint inhibitors. Partial responses were achieved by three dose-escalation patients, of whom one had hepatocellular carcinoma and two had cutaneous melanoma. The purpose of peripheral TCRbeta sequencing was to test whether ivuxolimab changed TCR sequence diversity and led to clonal T-cell expansion. The paper reports the monotherapy dose-escalation portion (N of about 50 patients) of the phase I ivuxolimab trial. Findings and caveats that apply to the study as a whole: Low levels of normalized T-cell clonal expansion were also seen in some patients who did not respond. At doses from 0.1 to 3.0 mg/kg, clonal expansion was seen in both CD4+ and CD8+ blood T cells between baseline and week 6. In partial responders in the 0.1-3.0 mg/kg groups, normalized peripheral clonal expansion was found to be among the lowest, especially among CD8+ T cells. The antigen specificity of the peripheral T cells that underwent clonal expansion was not determined. After ivuxolimab, CD8+ T cells had more expanded clones than CD4+ T cells on average.

The trial excluded patients who had a history of autoimmune disease or were on systemic immunosuppression. Peripheral blood for TCR sequencing was collected from all dose cohorts at baseline, on cycle 4 day 1, and on cycle 7 day 1. Samples were obtained from an open-label, multicenter, first-in-human phase I dose-escalation trial of ivuxolimab. Adults with locally advanced or metastatic head and neck squamous cell, hepatocellular, melanoma or renal cell carcinoma were enrolled in the trial. Before TCR sequencing, CD4+ and CD8+ T cells were separately sorted from peripheral blood. This clone was detected only once. Its antigen remains undetermined. Per-nucleotide qualities are absent, and no much larger clonotype sits a single base away. For sequencing of the TCRbeta CDR3 region, genomic DNA was extracted from the sorted cells. The immunoSEQ Assay was used for sequencing of TCRbeta CDR3 regions. The source is immuneACCESS, and TCRdb retained only in-frame sequences with V and J called. Part of the clones is not carried over; for the studies checked, unresolved V genes explain less than half of this, and the remainder is unexplained. Recorded for this sample are about 120,000 clones; about 94% of them occurred a single time. 0.15% to 0.16% of the sample comes from the top ten.

CDR3 length: 17 amino acids, cysteine to phenylalanine. Only CDR3 DNA is held: 51 bases, read in frame from base 1. Trimming takes 3 bases from V and 0 bases from J, and the germline ends sit 15 bases apart. Via the germline V gene, CDR1 is SGHRS and CDR2 YFSETQ. The receptor was isolated from an adult with an advanced solid tumor such as melanoma, head and neck, liver or kidney cancer. In this chain, TRBV5-1 is recombined with TRBJ2-2, with TRBD1 tentatively as D gene (5 bases match). Here the sequenced sample was CD4+ or CD8+ T cells sorted from blood, taken in a trial of the OX40 agonist ivuxolimab. The CDR3 has the sequence CASSSQIIRANTGELFF. The DNA reads TGCGCCAGCAGCTCACAGATAATCAGGGCGAACACCGGGGAGCTGTTTTTT.